What follows are 12 T cell receptor beta chains derived from one specimen sequenced in a study of shared clonotypes between healthy human individuals. Sequenced by immunoSEQ multiplex PCR; TCRdb stores in-frame clones only, minus some. The sample has over a million clones, approximately 80% seen once. Sequencing was done on a sample of memory CD4+ T cells from PBMCs. Subset: CD45RA-negative fraction. Source of these receptors: a man younger than 35 in good health. Some clones in this sample may be carry-over from other donors' samples.

J is TRBJ2-7 and V is TRBV5-1; 8 positions agree with TRBD1. This CDR3 spans 13 amino acids. Germline assignment: CDR1 SGHRS and CDR2 YFSETQ. V was clipped by 0 bases and J by 6 bases; unmatched bases: 2. The CDR3 coding sequence is TGCGCCAGCAGCTTGGAGGACAGGGTCGAGCAGTACTTC. This codes for CASSLEDRVEQYF.

This clone appeared a few times. The same CDR3 is also encoded by other DNA sequences in this sample. The gene calls are TRBV30 and TRBJ2-3; D is unclear. This CDR3 contains 13 residues. Germline V gene lookup returns CDR1 GTSNPN and CDR2 SVGIG (reference sequence). Trimming cost V 0 bases and J 4 bases, with 8 bases left between them. The CDR3 sequence: CAWSVLSADTQYF. Written as DNA, the CDR3 is TGTGCCTGGAGTGTTCTTTCTGCAGATACGCAGTATTTT.

The J gene is TRBJ1-2, the V gene TRBV28, with D possibly matching TRBD1 (6 bases). CDR1 and CDR2 from the germline V gene are MDHEN and SYDVKM. The CDR3 totals 16 residues. V shed 2 bases and J shed 5 bases, with 18 bases lying between them. The CDR3 reads CASSLGGFPSGYGYTF. In nucleotides, the CDR3 is TGTGCCAGCAGTTTAGGGGGCTTCCCCTCTGGGTATGGCTACACCTTC.

This chain uses TRBV4-1 with TRBJ2-5; no reliable D call. V was clipped by 1 base and J by 5 bases, with 11 bases between them. CDR3 length: 14 amino acids. Germline V gene data show CDR1 as MGHRA and CDR2 as YSYEKL. CDR3 protein: CASSQGPRTETQYF. CDR3 in DNA: TGCGCCAGCAGCCAAGGGCCTCGGACGGAGACCCAGTACTTC.

The rearrangement uses TRBV15 and TRBJ1-4, with 7 bases lining up with TRBD1. Looked up from germline, CDR1 is LNHNV and CDR2 is YYDKDF (reference sequence). The CDR3 has 15 amino acids. The junction had 8 bases not matched to a gene; V was cut back by 5 bases and J by 5 bases. CDR3 region: CATSPGGVQNEKLFF. The CDR3 nucleotides read TGTGCCACCAGCCCAGGGGGAGTTCAGAATGAAAAACTGTTTTTT.

The chain combines TRBV9 with TRBJ1-2; the D gene is possibly TRBD1 (5 bases). The germline CDR1 and CDR2 sequences are SGDLS and YYNGEE. V was cut by 8 bases and J by 2 bases, with 10 bases left in between. The CDR3 runs to 12 residues. This CDR3 is CASGTENYGYTF. CDR3 nucleotides: TGTGCCAGTGGGACGGAGAACTATGGCTACACCTTC.

The table lists this clone with many counts. The chain carries TRBV11-2 and TRBJ2-7; D is tentatively TRBD1 or TRBD2 (5 bases each). V was pared by 7 bases and J by 3 bases, with 10 bases between. The CDR3 has 12 residues. The germline CDR1 and CDR2 sequences are SGHAT and FQNNGV. CDR3 amino acids: CASKGRDYEQYF. The CDR3 region has the DNA TGTGCCAGCAAGGGACGGGACTACGAGCAGTACTTC.

This clone has a handful of counts. In nucleotides, the CDR3 is TGTGCCAGCAGCGACGGGGGGGAAGGAAACACCATATATTTT. Translating gives CASSDGGEGNTIYF. The chain has TRBV5-4 and TRBJ1-3; perhaps TRBD1 as D (5 bases). The germline V gene encodes CDR1 SGHNT and CDR2 YYREEE (reference sequence). V lost 4 bases and J lost 4, with 12 bases in between. The length of the CDR3 is 14 residues.

This chain joins TRBV5-4 and TRBJ1-1; TRBD1 is a possible D gene (5 bases). The ends were cut back, 4 bases at V and 6 bases at J, with 19 bases in the middle. This CDR3 region has 15 residues. CDR1 and CDR2 from the germline V gene are SGHNT and YYREEE (reference sequence). The CDR3 spells CASSLRYSGGAEAFF. The CDR3 nucleotides are TGTGCCAGCAGCCTCCGTTATTCCGGGGGAGCTGAAGCTTTCTTT.

This chain joins TRBV6-1 and TRBJ2-7; no clear D. Trimming cost V 6 bases and J 3 bases, with 15 bases left between them. Germline CDR1 reads MNHNS; CDR2 reads SASEGT. The CDR3 has 14 amino acids. The CDR3 protein is CASSLSLNSYEQYF. In DNA, the CDR3 is TGTGCCAGCAGCCTCTCCCTTAACAGCTACGAGCAGTACTTC.

This clone came up once. The V call is TRBV5-4, the J call TRBJ1-2, with a tentative D call TRBD1 (5 bases). CDR3 length: 14 amino acids. V was shortened by 4 bases and J by 3 bases, with 13 bases between the two germline ends. Germline-derived CDR1 and CDR2 are SGHNT and YYREEE (reference sequence). CDR3 residues: CASSTTRGDYGYTF. CDR3 nucleotide sequence: TGTGCCAGCAGCACAACCCGGGGCGACTATGGCTACACCTTC.

As concerns this clone: Other DNA variants within this sample encode the same CDR3. The chain joins TRBV5-4 to TRBJ2-3, with TRBD2 matching over 9 bases. Trimming removed 0 bases from V and 5 bases from J; junction bases left unmatched: 4. Germline V gene lookup returns CDR1 SGHNT and CDR2 YYREEE (reference sequence). The CDR3 totals 15 residues. The CDR3 DNA reads as TGTGCCAGCAGCTTGGAGCGGGAGGTGGGAGATACGCAGTATTTT. Amino acid sequence: CASSLEREVGDTQYF.